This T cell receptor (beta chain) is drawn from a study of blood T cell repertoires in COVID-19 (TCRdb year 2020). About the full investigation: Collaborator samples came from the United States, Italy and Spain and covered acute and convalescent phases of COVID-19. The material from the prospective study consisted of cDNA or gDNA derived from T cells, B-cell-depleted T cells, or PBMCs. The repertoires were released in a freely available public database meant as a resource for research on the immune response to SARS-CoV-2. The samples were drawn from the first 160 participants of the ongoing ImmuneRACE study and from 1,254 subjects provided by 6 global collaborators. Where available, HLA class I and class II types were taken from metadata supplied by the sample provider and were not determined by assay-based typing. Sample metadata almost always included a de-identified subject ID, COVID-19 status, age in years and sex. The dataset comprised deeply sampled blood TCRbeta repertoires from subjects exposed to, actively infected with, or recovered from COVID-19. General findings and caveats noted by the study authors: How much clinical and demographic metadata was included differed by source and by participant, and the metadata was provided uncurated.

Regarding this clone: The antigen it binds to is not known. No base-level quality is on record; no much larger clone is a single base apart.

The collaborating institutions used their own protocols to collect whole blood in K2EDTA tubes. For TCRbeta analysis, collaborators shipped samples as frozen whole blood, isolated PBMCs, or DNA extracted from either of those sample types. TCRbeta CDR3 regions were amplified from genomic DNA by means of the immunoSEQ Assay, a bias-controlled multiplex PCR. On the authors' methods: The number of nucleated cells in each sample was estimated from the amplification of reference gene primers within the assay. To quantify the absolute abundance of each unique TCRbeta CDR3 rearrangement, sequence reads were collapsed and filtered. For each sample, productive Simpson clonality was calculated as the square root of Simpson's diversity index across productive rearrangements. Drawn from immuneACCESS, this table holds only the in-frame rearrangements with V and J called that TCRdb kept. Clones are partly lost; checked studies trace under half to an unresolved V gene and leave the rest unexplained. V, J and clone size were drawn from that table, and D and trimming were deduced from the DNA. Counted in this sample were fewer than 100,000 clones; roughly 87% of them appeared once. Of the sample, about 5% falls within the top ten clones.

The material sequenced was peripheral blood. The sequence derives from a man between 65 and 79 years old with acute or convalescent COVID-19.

The CDR3 loop reads CASSHPPRGSEAFF. The nucleotides read TGCGCCAGCAGTCACCCCCCTAGGGGGAGTGAAGCTTTCTTT. The rearrangement joined TRBV23-1 to TRBJ1-1; TRBD1 might be the D gene, on 6 matching bases. TRBV23-1 is marked as an open reading frame, function uncertain. Cut back by 3 bases and 7 bases, the V and J ends lie 15 bases apart. Its CDR3 holds 14 amino acids, cysteine through phenylalanine. The kept DNA is CDR3 alone, 42 bases in frame from the first base.